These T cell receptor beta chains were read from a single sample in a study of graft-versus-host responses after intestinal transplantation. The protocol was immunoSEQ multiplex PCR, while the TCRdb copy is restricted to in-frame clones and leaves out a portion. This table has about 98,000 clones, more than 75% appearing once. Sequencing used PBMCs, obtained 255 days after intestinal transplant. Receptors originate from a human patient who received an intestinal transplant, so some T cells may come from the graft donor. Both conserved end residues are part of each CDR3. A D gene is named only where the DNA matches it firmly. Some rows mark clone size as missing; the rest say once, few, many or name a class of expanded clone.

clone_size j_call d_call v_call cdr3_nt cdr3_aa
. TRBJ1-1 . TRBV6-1 TGTGCCAGCAGGTCAACGGGGCAGGGCACTGAAGCTTTCTTT CASRSTGQGTEAFF
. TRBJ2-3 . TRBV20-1 TGCAGTGCTCCATTAGATACGCAGTATTTT CSAPLDTQYF
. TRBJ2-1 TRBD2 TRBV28 TGTGCCAGCAGTCTCGGACTAGCCTACAATGAGCAGTTCTTC CASSLGLAYNEQFF
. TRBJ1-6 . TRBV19 TGTGCCAGTAAACCGGGGGGTAATTCACCCCTCCACTTT CASKPGGNSPLHF
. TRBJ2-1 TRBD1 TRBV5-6 TGTGCCAGCAGCGTGTTACAGGGGGCTCGGTCCTACAATGAGCAGTTCTTC CASSVLQGARSYNEQFF
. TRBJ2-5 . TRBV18 TGTGCCAGCTCACCGGGACTCCAAGAGACCCAGTACTTC CASSPGLQETQYF
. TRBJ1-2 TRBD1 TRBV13 TGTGCCAGCAGCTTCTGGACAGGGACTAACTATGGCTACACCTTC CASSFWTGTNYGYTF
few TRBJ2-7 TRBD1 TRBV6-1 TGTGCCAGCAGTTCCGGGGACAGCTCCTACGAGCAGTACTTC CASSSGDSSYEQYF
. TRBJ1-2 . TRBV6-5 TGTGCCAGCAGTTACTCCCCAGCCCCCCTCTATGGCTACACCTTC CASSYSPAPLYGYTF
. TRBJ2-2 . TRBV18 TGTGCCAGCTCATCCGGTCTCACCGGGGAGCTGTTTTTT CASSSGLTGELFF
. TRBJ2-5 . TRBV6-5 TGTGCCAGCAGTTACACCCCCGGGACAAGCGAGACCCAGTACTTC CASSYTPGTSETQYF
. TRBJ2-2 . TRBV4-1 TGCGCCAGCAGACAGGGGAACACCGGGGAGCTGTTTTTT CASRQGNTGELFF
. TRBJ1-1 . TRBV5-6 TGTGCCAGCAGCCCACACATGATTACTGAAGCTTTCTTT CASSPHMITEAFF
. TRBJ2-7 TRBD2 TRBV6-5 TGTGCCAGCACCGTCGGGGGGGGCATCAACGAGCAGTACTTC CASTVGGGINEQYF
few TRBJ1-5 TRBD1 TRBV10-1 TGCGCCAGCAGTGATTCCGGGGGACAGGGACACCAGCCCCAGCATTTT CASSDSGGQGHQPQHF
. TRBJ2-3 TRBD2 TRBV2 TGTGCCAGCAGTGCCAGCGGGGGGGCGACAGATACGCAGTATTTT CASSASGGATDTQYF
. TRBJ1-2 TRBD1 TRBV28 TGTGCCAGCACCCTCCTGGACAGGGAGAATGGCTACACCTTC CASTLLDRENGYTF
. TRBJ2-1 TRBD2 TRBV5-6 TGTGCCAGCACGCAACTAGCGAATGAGCAGTTCTTC CASTQLANEQFF
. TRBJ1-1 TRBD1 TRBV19 TGTGCCAGTAGTATGGGACAGGGGAGCACTGAAGCTTTCTTT CASSMGQGSTEAFF
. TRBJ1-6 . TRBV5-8 TGTGCCAGCAGCGGGGGACGGGGGAGCTCCTATAATTCACCCCTCCACTTT CASSGGRGSSYNSPLHF
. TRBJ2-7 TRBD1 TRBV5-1 TGCGCCAGCAGACCGCAGGGGGAAGTCTACGAGCAGTACTTC CASRPQGEVYEQYF
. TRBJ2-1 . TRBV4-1 TGCGCCAGCAGCCAAGAGGGTATGGATGAGCAGTTCTTC CASSQEGMDEQFF
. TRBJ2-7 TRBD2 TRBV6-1 TGTGCCAGCAGTGAACCGCGGGAGTCACTGGGCGAGCAGTACTTC CASSEPRESLGEQYF
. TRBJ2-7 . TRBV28 TGTGCCAGCAGCTCCCCCGGCACGGTTACCTACGAGCAGTACTTC CASSSPGTVTYEQYF
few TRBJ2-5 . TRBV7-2 TGTGCCAGCAGCTTAACCCTCCAAGAGACCCAGTACTTC CASSLTLQETQYF
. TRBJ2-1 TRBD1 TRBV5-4 TGTGCCAGCAGCCCTACCGGGACAGGGGAAAATGAGCAGTTCTTC CASSPTGTGENEQFF
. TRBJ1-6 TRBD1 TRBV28 TGTGCCAGCAGTCGCCGGGACAGGGCCAATTCACCCCTCCACTTT CASSRRDRANSPLHF
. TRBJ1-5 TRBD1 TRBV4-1 TGCGCCAGCAGCCAAGACGACAGGGCGGGTCAGCCCCAGCATTTT CASSQDDRAGQPQHF
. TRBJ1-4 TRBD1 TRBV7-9 TGTGCCAGCAGCTTAGAACCGGGACAGGGATTCGAAAAACTGTTTTTT CASSLEPGQGFEKLFF
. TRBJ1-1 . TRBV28 TGTGCCAGCAGTTTGGGGGATATGAACACTGAAGCTTTCTTT CASSLGDMNTEAFF
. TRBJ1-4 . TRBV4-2 TGTGCCAGCAGCCAAGAGGGCGGGGGCGCAACTAATGAAAAACTGTTTTTT CASSQEGGGATNEKLFF
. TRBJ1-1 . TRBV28 TGTGCCAGCAGTTTACAGGGCTGGGACACTGAAGCTTTCTTT CASSLQGWDTEAFF
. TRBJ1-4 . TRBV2 TGTGCCAGCAGTGAACAGTTTATTAATGAAAAACTGTTTTTT CASSEQFINEKLFF
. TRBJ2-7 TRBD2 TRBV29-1 TGCAGCGTTCGGGGGGGCGGCTCCTACGAGCAGTACTTC CSVRGGGSYEQYF
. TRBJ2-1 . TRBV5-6 TGTGCCAGCAGCTTTCTCTCTGGGAATGAGCAGTTCTTC CASSFLSGNEQFF
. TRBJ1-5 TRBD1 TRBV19 TGTGCCAGTAGAACCATCGACAGGGTCGATCAGCCCCAGCATTTT CASRTIDRVDQPQHF
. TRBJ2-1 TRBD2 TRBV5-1 TGCGCCAGCAGCTCAAGACTAGCGGGGTACAATGAGCAGTTCTTC CASSSRLAGYNEQFF
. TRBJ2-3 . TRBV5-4 TGTGCCAGCAGCTTTAAGACTTCGGGTAGTTATACGCAGTATTTT CASSFKTSGSYTQYF
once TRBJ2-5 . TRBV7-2 TGTGCCAGCAGCTTAGCGCGAGTGACAGGAGAGACCCAGTACTTC CASSLARVTGETQYF
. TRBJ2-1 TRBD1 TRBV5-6 TGTGCCAGCAGCTTCGGGACAGGGTCCTACAATGAGCAGTTCTTC CASSFGTGSYNEQFF
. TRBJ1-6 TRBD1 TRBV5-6 TGTGCCAGCAGCCTGCTTAGGACAGGGAATATGGGTTCACCCCTCCACTTT CASSLLRTGNMGSPLHF
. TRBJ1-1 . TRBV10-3 TGTGCCATCAGTGAGTCGACCTTACCAGGTTCCAGGAACACTGAAGCTTTCTTT CAISESTLPGSRNTEAFF
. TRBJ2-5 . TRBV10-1 TGCGCCAGCAGTGACTTCGGAGAGACCCAGTACTTC CASSDFGETQYF
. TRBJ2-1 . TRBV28 TGTGCCAGCAGTTTGACAGGATCCTCCTACAATGAGCAGTTCTTC CASSLTGSSYNEQFF
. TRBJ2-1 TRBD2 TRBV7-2 TGTGCCAGCAGCCCAGGACTAGCGGGGCCCAACAATGAGCAGTTCTTC CASSPGLAGPNNEQFF
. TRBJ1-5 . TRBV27 TGTGCCAGCAGTTTCGGGGCTGACGGGCAGCCCCAGCATTTT CASSFGADGQPQHF
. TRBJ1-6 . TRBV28 TGTGCCAGCAGTTTACGGCCAAAGACTAATTCACCCCTCCACTTT CASSLRPKTNSPLHF
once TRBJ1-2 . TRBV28 TGTGCCAGCACCGGTCCGGCAGGGCAGCACTATGGCTACACCTTC CASTGPAGQHYGYTF
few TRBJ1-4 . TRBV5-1 TGCGCCAGCAGCCCCAATGTTGGGGAAAATGAAAAACTGTTTTTT CASSPNVGENEKLFF
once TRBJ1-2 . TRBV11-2 TGTGCCAGCAGCGCGGAGAGGGAAAATGGCTACACCTTC CASSAERENGYTF
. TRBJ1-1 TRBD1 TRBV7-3 TGTGCCAGCAGCAAACAGGGGGGGACTGAAGCTTTCTTT CASSKQGGTEAFF
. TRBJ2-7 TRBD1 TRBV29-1 TGCAGCGTTGGTGAAGGGGGCGCGTACGAGCAGTACTTC CSVGEGGAYEQYF
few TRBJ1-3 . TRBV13 TGTGCCAGCAGACTAGGGTGGTCTGGAAACACCATATATTTT CASRLGWSGNTIYF
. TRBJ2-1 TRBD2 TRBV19 TGTGCCAGTAGTATCAGCGGGGGGGGACCCAATGAGCAGTTCTTC CASSISGGGPNEQFF
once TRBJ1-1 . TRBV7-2 TGTGCCAGCAGCTTAGGCCCCCCGTGGAACACTGAAGCTTTCTTT CASSLGPPWNTEAFF
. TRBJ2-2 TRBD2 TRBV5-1 TGCGCCAGCAGCTTGAAAGTTCTAGCGGGAGGGCCTTACGGGGAGCTGTTTTTT CASSLKVLAGGPYGELFF
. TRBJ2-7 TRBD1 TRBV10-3 TGTGCCATCAGTGGACAGGGGAGCTCCTACGAGCAGTACTTC CAISGQGSSYEQYF
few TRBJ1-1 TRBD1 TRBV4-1 TGCGCCAGCAGCTTCTGGACAGGGAGGGACACTGAAGCTTTCTTT CASSFWTGRDTEAFF
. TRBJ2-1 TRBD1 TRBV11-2 TGTGCCAGCAGCCCCCCAGGGACAGCGGCGAACAATGAGCAGTTCTTC CASSPPGTAANNEQFF
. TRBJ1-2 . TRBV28 TGTGCCAGCCGATCTCCGAGTAACTATGGCTACACCTTC CASRSPSNYGYTF